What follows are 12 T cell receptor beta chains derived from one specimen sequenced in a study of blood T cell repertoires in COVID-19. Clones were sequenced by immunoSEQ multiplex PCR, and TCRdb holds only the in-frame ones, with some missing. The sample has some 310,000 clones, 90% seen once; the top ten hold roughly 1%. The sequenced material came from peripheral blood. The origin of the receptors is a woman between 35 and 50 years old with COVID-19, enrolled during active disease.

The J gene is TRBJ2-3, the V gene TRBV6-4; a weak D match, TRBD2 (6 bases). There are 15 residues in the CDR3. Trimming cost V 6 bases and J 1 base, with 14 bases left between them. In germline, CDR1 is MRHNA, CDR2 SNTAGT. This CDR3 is CASSWDSTGTDTQYF. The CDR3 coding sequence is TGTGCCAGCAGCTGGGACTCGACCGGCACAGATACGCAGTATTTT.

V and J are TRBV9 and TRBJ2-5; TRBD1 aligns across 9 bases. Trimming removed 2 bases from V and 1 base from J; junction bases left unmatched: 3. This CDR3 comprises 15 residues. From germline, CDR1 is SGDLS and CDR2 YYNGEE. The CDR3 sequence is CASSVGQGLQETQYF. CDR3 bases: TGTGCCAGCAGCGTGGGACAGGGTCTCCAAGAGACCCAGTACTTC.

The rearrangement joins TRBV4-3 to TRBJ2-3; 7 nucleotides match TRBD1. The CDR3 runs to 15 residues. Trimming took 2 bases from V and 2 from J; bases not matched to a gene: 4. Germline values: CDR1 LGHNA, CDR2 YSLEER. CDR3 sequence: CASSQRTGPTDTQYF. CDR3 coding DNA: TGCGCCAGCAGCCAACGGACAGGACCCACAGATACGCAGTATTTT.

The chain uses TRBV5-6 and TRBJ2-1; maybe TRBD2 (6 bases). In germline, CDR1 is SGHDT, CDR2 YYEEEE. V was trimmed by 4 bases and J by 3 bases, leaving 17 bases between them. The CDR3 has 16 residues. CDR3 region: CASSMNGGSGYNEQFF. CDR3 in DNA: TGTGCCAGCAGCATGAACGGGGGTTCAGGCTACAATGAGCAGTTCTTC.

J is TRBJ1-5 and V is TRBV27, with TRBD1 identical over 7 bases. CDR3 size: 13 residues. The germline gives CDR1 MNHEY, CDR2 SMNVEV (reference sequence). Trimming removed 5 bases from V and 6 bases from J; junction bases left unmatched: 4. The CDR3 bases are TGTGCCAGCAGTCGTACAGGGGCTCAGCCCCAGCATTTT. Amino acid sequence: CASSRTGAQPQHF.

This CDR3 is CARQGARGEQYF. As DNA, the CDR3 is TGTGCTAGACAGGGGGCACGGGGCGAGCAGTACTTC. J is TRBJ2-7 and V is TRBV30, with 10 positions matching TRBD1. Germline lookup yields CDR1 GTSNPN and CDR2 SVGIG (reference sequence). The CDR3 is 12 residues long.

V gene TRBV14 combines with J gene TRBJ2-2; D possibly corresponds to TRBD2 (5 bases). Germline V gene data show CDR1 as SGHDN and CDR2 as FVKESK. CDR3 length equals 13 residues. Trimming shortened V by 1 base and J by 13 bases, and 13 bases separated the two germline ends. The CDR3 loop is CASSQGFKAGLFF. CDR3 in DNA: TGTGCCAGCAGCCAAGGATTTAAGGCGGGGCTGTTTTTT.

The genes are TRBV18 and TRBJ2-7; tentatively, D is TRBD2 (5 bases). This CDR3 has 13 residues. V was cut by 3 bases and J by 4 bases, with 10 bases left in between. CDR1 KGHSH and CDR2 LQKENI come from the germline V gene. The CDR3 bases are TGTGCCAGCTCACCGGGAGCACTTTACGAGCAGTACTTC. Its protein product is CASSPGALYEQYF.

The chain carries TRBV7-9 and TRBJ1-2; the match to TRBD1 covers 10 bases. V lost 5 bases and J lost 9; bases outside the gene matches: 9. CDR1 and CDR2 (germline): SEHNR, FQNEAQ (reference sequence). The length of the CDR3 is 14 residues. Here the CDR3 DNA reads TGTGCCAGCAGCCCAAGGGACAGGGGTCGACGCTACACCTTC. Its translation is CASSPRDRGRRYTF.

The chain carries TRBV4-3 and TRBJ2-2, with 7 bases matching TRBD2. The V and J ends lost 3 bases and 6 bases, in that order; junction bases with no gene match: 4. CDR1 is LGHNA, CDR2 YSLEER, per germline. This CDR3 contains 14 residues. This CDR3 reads CASSHLGGAGELFF. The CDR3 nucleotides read TGCGCCAGCAGCCATCTTGGGGGGGCCGGGGAGCTGTTTTTT.

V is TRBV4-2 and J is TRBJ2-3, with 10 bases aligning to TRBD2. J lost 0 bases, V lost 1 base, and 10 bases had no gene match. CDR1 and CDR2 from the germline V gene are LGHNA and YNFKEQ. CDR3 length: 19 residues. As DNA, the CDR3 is TGTGCCAGCAGCCAAGGGGGTAGCGGGGGGCTAGGGAGCACAGATACGCAGTATTTT. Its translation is CASSQGGSGGLGSTDTQYF.

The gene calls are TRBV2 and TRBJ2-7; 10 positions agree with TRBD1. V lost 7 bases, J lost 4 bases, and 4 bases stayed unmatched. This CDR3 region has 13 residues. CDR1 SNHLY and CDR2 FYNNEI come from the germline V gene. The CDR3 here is CASTRDRGYEQYF. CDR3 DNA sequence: TGTGCCAGCACCCGGGACAGGGGATACGAGCAGTACTTC.